These 11 T cell receptor beta chains share one sample of origin, sequenced in a study of molecular identifiers for immune sequencing clone quantification (dated by TCRdb to 2016 to 2019). Library creation used PCR. The listed sequencing device is Illumina HiSeq 4000. The public sequencing data were trimmed at Q25 with fastp and processed into clonotypes with MiXCR by TCRdb, which kept only in-frame beta chains. All rows with the same CDR3 protein become a single entry with the most common DNA and genes. The sample table records some 100,000 distinct CDR3 sequences; roughly 20% of these occur just once. About 0.85% of the sample is held by the ten biggest clonotypes. The sequencing input was naive CD8+ T cells from blood, with Jurkat cell RNA spiked in. The sample's cell subset or site, from its label and the paper: FACS-sorted CD8+CD4-CCR7+CD45RA+ naive T cells. The receptors stem from a human donor in good health. Some libraries in this study had Jurkat cell RNA spiked in.

In this sample, this clonotype turned up once. A clone one base away is much larger, so this may be a read error. The genes are TRBV5-6 and TRBJ2-5; 8 positions match TRBD2. This CDR3 spans 13 amino acids. Germline V gene data show CDR1 as SGHDT and CDR2 as YYEEEE. The CDR3 spells CAGSNSGEQTQYF. DNA of the CDR3: TGTGCCGGCAGCAATAGCGGGGAGCAAACCCAGTACTTC.

The J gene is TRBJ1-1, the V gene TRBV6-5; D is perhaps TRBD1 (6 bases). V was trimmed by 8 bases and J by 5 bases, leaving 27 bases between them. CDR1 is MNHEY and CDR2 is SVGAGI in the germline V gene. This CDR3 is built from 17 residues. DNA of the CDR3: TGTGCCAGCCATTATTCCCGAAAAGACAGGCTGGGTACTGAAGCTTTCTTT. Translated: CASHYSRKDRLGTEAFF.

This clonotype has a count of ten or more. The V call is TRBV28, the J call TRBJ2-1; D possibly corresponds to TRBD2 (5 bases). The V gene lost 2 bases and the J gene lost 8 bases, with 16 bases spanning the gap. The CDR3 has 15 residues. CDR1 is MDHEN, CDR2 SYDVKM, per germline. The CDR3 here is CASSLVEGDHDEQFF. Written as DNA, the CDR3 is TGTGCCAGCAGTTTAGTCGAGGGAGACCATGATGAGCAGTTCTTC.

This clonotype was seen many times. The gene calls are TRBV4-3 and TRBJ2-7; the match to TRBD2 covers 9 bases. V shed 0 bases and J 2 bases; nucleotides not matched to a gene: 8. Germline CDR1 reads LGHNA; CDR2 reads YSLEER. This CDR3 has 17 amino acids. The CDR3 DNA follows: TGCGCCAGCAGCCAAGAATCCGTAGCGGGAGAAGCCTACGAGCAGTACTTC. Its translation is CASSQESVAGEAYEQYF.

This clonotype occurred many times. The chain uses TRBV27 and TRBJ2-3, with TRBD1 identical over 8 bases. This CDR3 has 14 amino acids. Germline assignment: CDR1 MNHEY and CDR2 SMNVEV (reference sequence). Trimming cost V 5 bases and J 5 bases; bases outside gene matches: 6. CDR3 bases: TGTGCCAGCAGTACCTCGGGACAGGTAGATACGCAGTATTTT. Protein product: CASSTSGQVDTQYF.

At least ten counts were recorded for this clonotype. The V and J genes are TRBV5-1 and TRBJ2-7, with 9 bases that match TRBD1. Per germline, CDR1 SGHRS and CDR2 YFSETQ. The length of the CDR3 is 14 residues. The J segment lost 1 base and the V segment lost 3 bases, leaving 2 bases of the junction unmatched. CDR3 coding DNA: TGCGCCAGCAGCTCCGGGACAGGGTCCTACGAGCAGTACTTC. This codes for CASSSGTGSYEQYF.

The chain links TRBV6-5 to TRBJ2-7, with a possible D match to TRBD2 (5 bases). CDR1 and CDR2 from the germline V gene are MNHEY and SVGAGI. Trimming left V 2 bases short and J 3 bases short, with 20 bases between. The CDR3 is 17 amino acids. In nucleotides, the CDR3 is TGTGCCAGCAGTTACGGTAGTGGTACGGGGATTAGCTACGAGCAGTACTTC. This encodes CASSYGSGTGISYEQYF.

Worth noting for this clonotype: This may be a read error: a much more frequent sequence differs by one nucleotide. The rearrangement joins TRBV19 to TRBJ1-1, with D unresolved. V lost 7 bases and J 0 bases, leaving 21 bases between the germline ends. Germline V gene sequence: CDR1 LNHDA, CDR2 SQIVND (reference sequence). The CDR3 runs 17 residues. The CDR3, as DNA: TGTGCCAGTAATAGCGACATCGATTGGCAGTTGAACACTGAAGCTTTCTTT. Its protein product is CASNSDIDWQLNTEAFF.

Concerning this clonotype: Just one base apart from a much larger clone, this may be a read error. The J gene is TRBJ2-4, the V gene TRBV6-1; D is possibly TRBD1 or TRBD2 (6 bases each). Germline assignment: CDR1 MNHNS and CDR2 SASEGT. There are 16 residues in the CDR3. CDR3 nucleotides: TGTGCCAGCCGTGAACTTTTCGGGGGCGACGAAAACATTCAGTACTTC. Protein product: CASRELFGGDENIQYF.

This clonotype was seen more than once but under ten times. For the CDR3, the DNA is TGTGCCAGCAGCTTAGTTACTAGCGGGACAGATACGCAGTATTTT. Its translation is CASSLVTSGTDTQYF. The rearrangement joins TRBV7-6 to TRBJ2-3, with TRBD2 identical over 9 bases. The V gene's germline CDR1 is SGHVS and CDR2 FNYEAQ. V lost 1 base to trimming and J lost 3 bases; unmatched junction nucleotides: 2. The CDR3 totals 15 residues.

This clonotype occurred many times. The rearrangement uses TRBV12-3 or TRBV12-4 and TRBJ2-5, with 9 bases aligning to TRBD2. V shed 1 base and J 1 base; nucleotides not matched to a gene: 4. The CDR3 has 16 amino acids. The CDR3 DNA follows: TGTGCCAGCAGTTTAGTGGTAGCGGGGGCCCAAGAGACCCAGTACTTC. Translation gives CASSLVVAGAQETQYF.